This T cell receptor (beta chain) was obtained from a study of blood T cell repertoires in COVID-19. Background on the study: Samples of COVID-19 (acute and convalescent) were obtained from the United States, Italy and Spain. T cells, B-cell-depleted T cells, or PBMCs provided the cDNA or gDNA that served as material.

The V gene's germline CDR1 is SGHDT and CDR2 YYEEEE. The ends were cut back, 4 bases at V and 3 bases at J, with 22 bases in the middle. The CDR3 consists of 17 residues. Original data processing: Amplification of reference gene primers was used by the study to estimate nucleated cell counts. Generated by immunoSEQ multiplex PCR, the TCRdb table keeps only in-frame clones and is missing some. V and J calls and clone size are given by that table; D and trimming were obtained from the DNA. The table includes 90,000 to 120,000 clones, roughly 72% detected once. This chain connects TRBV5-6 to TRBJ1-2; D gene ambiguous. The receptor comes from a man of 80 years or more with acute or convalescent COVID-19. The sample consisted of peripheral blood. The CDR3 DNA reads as TGTGCCAGCAGCCGGTCCGGGTTCGTTCTTTGGGACTATGGCTACACCTTC. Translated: CASSRSGFVLWDYGYTF.